Below, one T cell receptor beta chain is given with its context. What it recognizes is unknown. Trimming left V 3 bases short and J 3 bases short, with 9 bases between. The CDR3 is made up of 13 amino acids. Germline V CDR1 and CDR2: LNHDA, SQIVND (reference sequence). These data originate in a study of identifying expanded T cells in peripheral blood. Study findings and constraints: Differentially abundant clones: 1 to 1.5 between replicates, roughly 16 at roughly 13 days, less than 20 at four.

Here immunoSEQ multiplex PCR was the method, and the copy in TCRdb shows in-frame clones only, minus some. In the table there are about 81,000 clones, roughly 89% of which are singletons. The sequenced material came from blood. The receptor was derived from a person aged 18 to 75 in good health. This sequence joins TRBV19 and TRBJ2-7; D is uncertain. CDR3 nucleotides: TGTGCCAGTAGTATTATAGGGAACTACGAGCAGTACTTC. Its protein product is CASSIIGNYEQYF. Variable domain in full (rest from reference TRBV19 and TRBJ2-7): DGGITQSPKYLFRKEGQNVTLSCEQNLNHDAMYWYRQDPGQGLRLIYYSQIVNDFQKGDIAEGYSVSREKKESFPLTVTSAQKNPTAFYLCASSIIGNYEQYFGPGTRLTVT.